This entry lists 27 T cell receptor beta chains sequenced from one sample in a study of shared clonotypes between healthy human individuals. This table comes from immunoSEQ multiplex PCR, and its TCRdb copy is limited to in-frame clones, with some not included. This sample has roughly 650,000 clones, with 95% to 98% found just once. The sequencing sample was made of naive CD4+ T cells sorted from blood. Indicated subset: CD45RA+ positively selected. The receptors here all came from a woman between 25 and 40 years old in good health.

The J gene is TRBJ1-6, the V gene TRBV27; D uncertain. CDR1 is MNHEY, CDR2 SMNVEV, per germline (reference sequence). The length of the CDR3 is 16 residues. V was trimmed by 9 bases and J by 0 bases, leaving 15 bases between them. CDR3 nucleotides: TGTGCCAGTAAAGTAGGTTGGAGCTCCTATAATTCACCCCTCCACTTT. It translates to CASKVGWSSYNSPLHF.

This chain's CDR3 is CAISEFPGDSGNTIYF. The CDR3 nucleotides are TGTGCCATCAGTGAGTTTCCAGGGGACTCTGGAAACACCATATATTTT. The chain is built from TRBV10-3 and TRBJ1-3; tentatively, D is TRBD1 (6 bases). CDR3 length: 16 amino acids. V was cut by 1 base and J by 0 bases, with 10 bases left in between. Germline V gene lookup returns CDR1 ENHRY and CDR2 SYGVKD.

The chain is built from TRBV30 and TRBJ2-1, with TRBD2 matching 10 bases. Trimming at V came to 8 bases and at J to 7 bases, leaving 8 bases not matched to a gene. The CDR3 has 13 residues. Germline values: CDR1 GTSNPN, CDR2 SVGIG (reference sequence). The CDR3 nucleotides read TGTGCCGGGGCCCCTAGCGGGAGTAATGAGCAGTTCTTC. The encoded protein is CAGAPSGSNEQFF.

The chain employs TRBV18 and TRBJ2-4, with D uncertain. Germline V lookup: CDR1 KGHSH, CDR2 LQKENI. The CDR3 contains 15 residues. Trimming stripped 3 bases from V and 3 bases from J, with 12 bases between. CDR3 sequence: CASSPIGVGKNIQYF. As DNA, the CDR3 is TGTGCCAGCTCACCGATTGGGGTCGGCAAAAACATTCAGTACTTC.

V is TRBV15 and J is TRBJ1-5, with 8 nucleotides matching TRBD1. The CDR3 extends over 16 amino acids. The J segment lost 2 bases and the V segment lost 5 bases, leaving 8 bases of the junction unmatched. The V gene's germline CDR1 is LNHNV and CDR2 YYDKDF (reference sequence). The CDR3 here is CATSRNRGNGNQPQHF. The DNA of the CDR3 is TGTGCCACCAGCCGAAACAGGGGGAATGGCAATCAGCCCCAGCATTTT. Supplemented by reference TRBV15 and TRBJ1-5, the full variable domain reads DAMVIQNPRYQVTQFGKPVTLSCSQTLNHNVMYWYQQKSSQAPKLLFHYYDKDFNNEADTPDNFQSRRPNTSFCFLDIRSPGLGDTAMYLCATSRNRGNGNQPQHFGDGTRLSIL.

This rearrangement joins TRBV2 to TRBJ2-5, with 14 positions matching TRBD2. The germline V gene encodes CDR1 SNHLY and CDR2 FYNNEI. V gave up 9 bases and J gave up 11 bases; unmatched junction bases: 14. The CDR3 has 15 residues. The CDR3 coding sequence is TGTGCCAGTAAGACTAGCGGGGGGGATAGTATGAAGCAGTACTTC. It specifies CASKTSGGDSMKQYF. Full variable domain (rest looked up from reference TRBV2 and TRBJ2-5): EPEVTQTPSHQVTQMGQEVILRCVPISNHLYFYWYRQILGQKVEFLVSFYNNEISEKSEIFDDQFSVERPDGSNFTLKIRSTKLEDSAMYFCASKTSGGDSMKQYFGPGTRLLVL.

The rearrangement joins TRBV5-1 to TRBJ2-1, with TRBD2 identical over 13 bases. Unmatched junction bases numbered 6, after V lost 4 bases and J lost 2 bases. Germline CDR1 SGHRS, CDR2 YFSETQ. The CDR3 has 17 amino acids. The CDR3 DNA sequence: TGCGCCAGCAGCCGGACTAGCGGGAGTGCGACCTACAATGAGCAGTTCTTC. Its protein product is CASSRTSGSATYNEQFF.

This chain connects TRBV18 to TRBJ2-1; D is possibly TRBD2 (5 bases). Per germline, CDR1 KGHSH and CDR2 LQKENI. CDR3 length: 13 residues. Trimming removed 5 bases from V and 10 bases from J, with 15 bases in between. CDR3 protein: CASSTDLADEQFF. For the CDR3, the DNA is TGTGCCAGCTCAACGGACCTAGCAGACGAGCAGTTCTTC.

The gene calls are TRBV6-6 and TRBJ2-7; no firm D call. Germline assignment: CDR1 MNHNY and CDR2 SVGAGI (reference sequence). V lost 4 bases, J lost 2 bases, and 9 bases lay in between. The CDR3 consists of 13 residues. CDR3 DNA: TGTGCCAGCAGTTGGGCAGCACCCTACGAGCAGTACTTC. Encoded protein: CASSWAAPYEQYF.

V gene TRBV4-1 combines with J gene TRBJ2-2, with D perhaps TRBD2 (5 bases). This CDR3 has 16 residues. From germline, CDR1 is MGHRA and CDR2 YSYEKL. V gave up 0 bases and J gave up 4 bases, with 12 bases separating them. The CDR3 DNA reads TGCGCCAGCAGCCAAGATCAACCGGGGAGCACCGGGGAGCTGTTTTTT. As protein: CASSQDQPGSTGELFF.

The chain joins TRBV28 to TRBJ2-5, with 13 bases that match TRBD2. The CDR3 is 24 residues long. The germline gives CDR1 MDHEN, CDR2 SYDVKM. V dropped 4 bases and J dropped 0; count of bases not matched to a gene: 26. CDR3 nucleotides: TGTGCCAGCAGTTATAACTCCGGGACAGTTAAAGCCGGGACTAGCGGGAACGACCAAGAGACCCAGTACTTC. The encoded protein is CASSYNSGTVKAGTSGNDQETQYF. Full variable domain (remainder filled in from reference TRBV28 and TRBJ2-5): DVKVTQSSRYLVKRTGEKVFLECVQDMDHENMFWYRQDPGLGLRLIYFSYDVKMKEKGDIPEGYSVSREKKERFSLILESASTNQTSMYLCASSYNSGTVKAGTSGNDQETQYFGPGTRLLVL.

This chain joins TRBV28 and TRBJ2-7; 12 nucleotides line up with TRBD2. This CDR3 comprises 15 residues. V shed 5 bases, J shed 3 bases, and the junction held 5 bases outside the gene matches. In germline, CDR1 is MDHEN, CDR2 SYDVKM. The CDR3 bases are TGTGCCAGCAGTCAAGGACTAGCGGGGCACTACGAGCAGTACTTC. Residues: CASSQGLAGHYEQYF.

V is TRBV5-1 and J is TRBJ2-1; D remains unclear. CDR1 and CDR2 (germline): SGHRS, YFSETQ. V lost 4 bases and J lost 2, with 13 bases in between. The CDR3 is 15 amino acids. CDR3 nucleotides: TGCGCCAGCAGCCTTTATGACCAAGCCTACAATGAGCAGTTCTTC. Its translation: CASSLYDQAYNEQFF.

The CDR3 coding sequence is TGTGCCAGCAGCCTAATAGCGGGAAGTCAAGATACGCAGTATTTT. Encoded protein: CASSLIAGSQDTQYF. This rearrangement joins TRBV9 to TRBJ2-3; TRBD2 agrees at 8 bases. CDR1 SGDLS and CDR2 YYNGEE come from the germline V gene. V lost 4 bases, J lost 5 bases, and 9 bases stayed unmatched. The CDR3 is made up of 15 amino acids.

The CDR3 nucleotides read TGCAGCGCTTATGGACAGGGTAGGGAGACCCAGTACTTC. Protein: CSAYGQGRETQYF. This chain joins TRBV29-1 and TRBJ2-5, with 8 bases identical to TRBD1. CDR3 length: 13 residues. From germline, CDR1 is SQVTM and CDR2 ANQGSEA. V was pared by 7 bases and J by 5 bases, with 9 bases of the junction left unmatched.

The chain carries TRBV5-1 and TRBJ2-3; possible D gene TRBD2, 6 bases. Germline-derived CDR1 and CDR2 are SGHRS and YFSETQ. This CDR3 has 16 amino acids. V lost 1 base, J lost 1 base, and 13 bases lay in between. Here the CDR3 DNA reads TGCGCCAGCAGCTTGTGGTCGGGAGCCGGCACAGATACGCAGTATTTT. Protein product: CASSLWSGAGTDTQYF.

The CDR3 here is CASSQEGGLNTIYF. The CDR3 DNA is TGTGCCAGCAGCCAAGAAGGCGGGTTAAACACCATATATTTT. The chain links TRBV14 to TRBJ1-3, with D hard to call. Germline assignment: CDR1 SGHDN and CDR2 FVKESK. Trimming cost V 0 bases and J 6 bases, with 9 bases left between them. This CDR3 region has 14 residues.

The rearrangement links TRBV7-3 to TRBJ2-2; the D is unclear. The CDR3 extends over 13 amino acids. CDR1 is SGHTA and CDR2 is FQGTGA in the germline V gene. V was pared by 2 bases and J by 4 bases, with 5 bases between. CDR3 residues: CASSLLFTGELFF. In DNA form, the CDR3 reads TGTGCCAGCAGCTTATTATTCACCGGGGAGCTGTTTTTT.

This clone was seen a single time. The same CDR3 is also encoded by other DNA sequences in this sample. The chain combines TRBV7-9 with TRBJ2-1; 11 positions agree with TRBD2. The J segment lost 4 bases and the V segment lost 5 bases, leaving 7 bases of the junction unmatched. Germline CDR1 and CDR2: SEHNR and FQNEAQ (reference sequence). The CDR3 spans 16 residues. The CDR3 sequence is CASSPRGTSGYNEQFF. The CDR3 DNA reads TGTGCCAGCAGCCCAAGAGGGACTAGCGGATACAATGAGCAGTTCTTC. Full variable domain (outside the CDR3, taken from reference TRBV7-9 and TRBJ2-1): DTGVSQNPRHKITKRGQNVTFRCDPISEHNRLYWYRQTLGQGPEFLTYFQNEAQLEKSRLLSDRFSAERPKGSFSTLEIQRTEQGDSAMYLCASSPRGTSGYNEQFFGPGTRLTVL.

This chain links TRBV27 with TRBJ1-1; possible D gene TRBD1, 5 bases. V shed 5 bases and J shed 0 bases, with 13 bases lying between them. Germline CDR1 reads MNHEY; CDR2 reads SMNVEV (reference sequence). CDR3 size: 15 residues. DNA of the CDR3: TGTGCCAGCAGTGGGGGGTGGGGGGTGAACACTGAAGCTTTCTTT. This codes for CASSGGWGVNTEAFF.

The chain links TRBV9 to TRBJ2-7, with TRBD1 matching 8 bases. The V segment lost 0 bases and the J segment 5 bases; nucleotides outside the gene matches: 10. The CDR3 length is 16 residues. CDR1 is SGDLS and CDR2 is YYNGEE in the germline V gene. The CDR3 loop is CASSVGTGPSSDEQYF. CDR3 nucleotide sequence: TGTGCCAGCAGCGTAGGGACAGGGCCTAGCTCAGACGAGCAGTACTTC.

This clone was seen only once. The J gene is TRBJ2-1, the V gene TRBV28; 7 bases are a match to TRBD2. The germline V gene has CDR1 MDHEN and CDR2 SYDVKM. Trimming removed 6 bases from V and 4 bases from J; junction bases left unmatched: 9. This CDR3 region has 15 residues. The CDR3 DNA is TGTGCCAGCAGCCCCCGGGAGGTTGGGTACAATGAGCAGTTCTTC. This codes for CASSPREVGYNEQFF. Variable domain in full (rest from reference TRBV28 and TRBJ2-1): DVKVTQSSRYLVKRTGEKVFLECVQDMDHENMFWYRQDPGLGLRLIYFSYDVKMKEKGDIPEGYSVSREKKERFSLILESASTNQTSMYLCASSPREVGYNEQFFGPGTRLTVL.

The chain couples TRBV27 to TRBJ2-7; perhaps TRBD1 as D (5 bases). This CDR3 region has 15 residues. CDR1 and CDR2 (germline): MNHEY, SMNVEV (reference sequence). V was cut by 0 bases and J by 1 base, with 10 bases left in between. DNA of the CDR3: TGTGCCAGCAGTTTATCCTCCACAGGATCCTACGAGCAGTACTTC. It yields the protein CASSLSSTGSYEQYF.

The chain combines TRBV5-1 with TRBJ2-3, with 10 bases identical to TRBD1. From germline, CDR1 is SGHRS and CDR2 YFSETQ. V gave up 4 bases and J gave up 0 bases; unmatched junction bases: 2. This CDR3 comprises 15 residues. The CDR3 reads CASSGGQGSTDTQYF. The CDR3 nucleotides read TGCGCCAGCAGCGGGGGACAGGGGAGCACAGATACGCAGTATTTT.

The V call is TRBV19, the J call TRBJ1-1; 9 nucleotides match TRBD1. Germline V lookup: CDR1 LNHDA, CDR2 SQIVND (reference sequence). V dropped 4 bases and J dropped 4; count of bases not matched to a gene: 10. This CDR3 region has 16 residues. The CDR3 protein is CASSTTGGGRVTEAFF. The DNA of the CDR3 is TGTGCCAGTAGTACCACAGGGGGCGGTCGGGTCACTGAAGCTTTCTTT.

The chain couples TRBV2 to TRBJ1-1; D is ambiguous. The V and J ends lost 1 base and 0 bases respectively, with 12 bases between them. CDR1 and CDR2 (germline): SNHLY, FYNNEI. The CDR3 length is 16 residues. CDR3 sequence (DNA): TGTGCCAGCAGTGAAGTGGGGTTAATGTTGAACACTGAAGCTTTCTTT. This codes for CASSEVGLMLNTEAFF. Full variable domain (outside the CDR3, taken from reference TRBV2 and TRBJ1-1): EPEVTQTPSHQVTQMGQEVILRCVPISNHLYFYWYRQILGQKVEFLVSFYNNEISEKSEIFDDQFSVERPDGSNFTLKIRSTKLEDSAMYFCASSEVGLMLNTEAFFGQGTRLTVV.

This rearrangement joins TRBV11-2 to TRBJ1-1, with 8 nucleotides matching TRBD1. From germline, CDR1 is SGHAT and CDR2 FQNNGV. The CDR3 covers 15 residues. V shed 3 bases and J 2 bases; nucleotides not matched to a gene: 5. CDR3 sequence reads: CASSLVDRGNTEAFF. The DNA of the CDR3 is TGTGCCAGCAGCTTGGTTGACAGGGGAAACACTGAAGCTTTCTTT.